These T cell receptor beta chains were read from a single sample in a study of untreated major depressive disorder. This table comes from immunoSEQ multiplex PCR, and its TCRdb copy is limited to in-frame clones, with some not included. The table has 20,000 or so clones, under 95% seen once. Input material: CD4+ T cells from PBMCs. All receptors come from a woman in her 40s with major depressive disorder. Both conserved end residues are part of each CDR3. Each record gives: J gene, V gene, D gene, clone size, CDR3 protein, CDR3 DNA. A D gene is named only where the DNA matches it firmly. The size of a clone is reported for some rows only, either as once, few or many, or as a class for expanded clones.

J: TRBJ2-1
V: TRBV7-8
D: TRBD2
size: once
CDR3: CASSVGLAAFTNSYNEQFF
DNA: TGTGCCAGCAGCGTCGGACTAGCGGCTTTTACTAACTCCTACAATGAGCAGTTCTTC

J: TRBJ1-2
V: TRBV6-1
D: NA
size: NA
CDR3: CASSEALQGGGYTF
DNA: TGTGCCAGCAGTGAAGCCCTACAGGGAGGAGGCTACACCTTC

J: TRBJ2-7
V: TRBV5-1
D: NA
size: NA
CDR3: CASSLGPPTYEQYF
DNA: TGCGCCAGCAGCCTCGGACCCCCAACCTACGAGCAGTACTTC

J: TRBJ1-1
V: TRBV19
D: NA
size: NA
CDR3: CASSLGGGRTSTEAFF
DNA: TGTGCCAGTAGTTTGGGGGGCGGAAGAACTTCCACTGAAGCTTTCTTT

J: TRBJ1-1
V: TRBV27
D: NA
size: NA
CDR3: CASSLGGKAFF
DNA: TGTGCCAGCAGTTTAGGGGGGAAAGCTTTCTTT

J: TRBJ2-7
V: TRBV30
D: NA
size: NA
CDR3: CAWSVGGTLYEQYF
DNA: TGTGCCTGGAGTGTAGGGGGAACTCTCTACGAGCAGTACTTC

J: TRBJ1-1
V: TRBV7-2
D: TRBD1
size: NA
CDR3: CASSPVQGVGSFSF
DNA: TGTGCCAGCAGCCCAGTGCAGGGGGTTGGTAGTTTCTCATTT

J: TRBJ2-2
V: TRBV11-3
D: TRBD2
size: NA
CDR3: CASQLAGGRVGELFF
DNA: TGTGCCAGTCAGCTGGCGGGGGGGCGAGTCGGGGAGCTGTTTTTT

J: TRBJ2-1
V: TRBV7-2
D: TRBD2
size: NA
CDR3: CASSLVGGAMYNEQFF
DNA: TGTGCCAGCAGCTTAGTCGGGGGGGCAATGTACAATGAGCAGTTCTTC

J: TRBJ2-2
V: TRBV5-1
D: TRBD1
size: NA
CDR3: CASSLGQGSTGELFF
DNA: TGCGCCAGCAGCTTGGGACAGGGAAGCACCGGGGAGCTGTTTTTT

J: TRBJ2-5
V: TRBV11-2
D: NA
size: NA
CDR3: CASSRDLQETQYF
DNA: TGTGCCAGCAGCCGGGACCTCCAAGAGACCCAGTACTTC

J: TRBJ1-2
V: TRBV14
D: TRBD1
size: NA
CDR3: CASSLTDRGWAGGYTF
DNA: TGTGCCAGCAGCCTTACGGACAGGGGTTGGGCAGGCGGCTACACCTTC

J: TRBJ1-2
V: TRBV12-5
D: NA
size: once
CDR3: CASGLDYGYTF
DNA: TGTGCTAGTGGTTTAGATTATGGCTACACCTTC

J: TRBJ1-2
V: TRBV5-1
D: NA
size: NA
CDR3: CASSLGDSSGYTF
DNA: TGCGCCAGCAGCTTGGGGGATTCATCTGGCTACACCTTC

J: TRBJ2-2
V: TRBV5-1
D: NA
size: NA
CDR3: CASLEGTNTGELFF
DNA: TGCGCCAGCCTAGAAGGGACTAACACCGGGGAGCTGTTTTTT

J: TRBJ1-4
V: TRBV11-2
D: TRBD1
size: NA
CDR3: CASSLDRTGGFEKLFF
DNA: TGTGCCAGCAGCTTAGATAGGACAGGGGGCTTCGAAAAACTGTTTTTT

J: TRBJ2-1
V: TRBV4-1
D: TRBD2
size: NA
CDR3: CASSQRGLVINEQFF
DNA: TGCGCCAGCAGCCAAAGAGGACTAGTGATCAATGAGCAGTTCTTC

J: TRBJ2-7
V: TRBV29-1
D: TRBD2
size: once
CDR3: CSVWEGHEQYF
DNA: TGCAGCGTTTGGGAGGGACACGAGCAGTACTTC

J: TRBJ1-2
V: TRBV27
D: NA
size: NA
CDR3: CASSFQGYGYTF
DNA: TGTGCCAGCAGTTTCCAGGGCTATGGCTACACCTTC

J: TRBJ1-3
V: TRBV5-1
D: NA
size: few
CDR3: CASSLAPAHSGNTIYF
DNA: TGCGCCAGCAGCTTGGCGCCAGCTCACTCTGGAAACACCATATATTTT

J: TRBJ1-1
V: TRBV6-1
D: NA
size: NA
CDR3: CASSEALRGGTEAFF
DNA: TGTGCCAGCAGTGAAGCGCTCAGGGGAGGGACTGAAGCTTTCTTT

J: TRBJ2-5
V: TRBV7-9
D: NA
size: NA
CDR3: CASRPEEGEGKTQYF
DNA: TGTGCCAGCAGACCTGAAGAGGGGGAGGGGAAGACCCAGTACTTC

J: TRBJ1-1
V: TRBV10-3
D: NA
size: NA
CDR3: CAISAIPGLKDEAFF
DNA: TGTGCCATCAGCGCTATTCCGGGACTGAAGGATGAAGCTTTCTTT

J: TRBJ2-1
V: TRBV6-1
D: NA
size: NA
CDR3: CASLVAFSYNEQFF
DNA: TGTGCCAGCCTCGTTGCTTTCTCCTACAATGAGCAGTTCTTC

J: TRBJ1-3
V: TRBV6-5
D: NA
size: NA
CDR3: CASRQGPGNTIYF
DNA: TGTGCCAGCAGGCAGGGGCCTGGAAACACCATATATTTT

J: TRBJ1-6
V: TRBV7-3
D: NA
size: NA
CDR3: CASSLAYNSPLHF
DNA: TGTGCCAGCAGCCTCGCCTACAATTCACCCCTCCACTTT

J: TRBJ2-2
V: TRBV30
D: NA
size: once
CDR3: CAWELLSNTGELFF
DNA: TGTGCTTGGGAACTCCTTTCTAACACCGGGGAGCTGTTTTTT

J: TRBJ2-5
V: TRBV9
D: NA
size: NA
CDR3: CASSVATGKETQYF
DNA: TGTGCCAGCAGCGTAGCTACAGGGAAAGAGACCCAGTACTTC

J: TRBJ1-6
V: TRBV7-9
D: TRBD1
size: once
CDR3: CASSSLDRGYNSPLHF
DNA: TGTGCCAGCAGCTCCCTGGACAGGGGATATAATTCACCCCTCCACTTT

J: TRBJ2-3
V: TRBV5-1
D: NA
size: NA
CDR3: CASYTRDISTDTQYF
DNA: TGCGCCAGTTATACGCGGGACATTAGTACAGATACGCAGTATTTT

J: TRBJ1-1
V: TRBV13
D: NA
size: few
CDR3: CASSRTNTPQNTEAFF
DNA: TGTGCCAGCAGCCGAACAAACACCCCGCAGAACACTGAAGCTTTCTTT

J: TRBJ1-1
V: TRBV7-2
D: NA
size: NA
CDR3: CASSLERQYTEAFF
DNA: TGTGCCAGCAGCCTCGAGAGACAGTACACTGAAGCTTTCTTT

J: TRBJ2-2
V: TRBV5-1
D: NA
size: NA
CDR3: CASSSLGELFF
DNA: TGCGCCAGCAGCTCCCTCGGGGAGCTGTTTTTT

J: TRBJ2-2
V: TRBV6-1
D: TRBD2
size: NA
CDR3: CASSEAPGTGGRGYTGELFF
DNA: TGTGCCAGCAGTGAAGCCCCCGGTACGGGAGGGCGAGGGTACACCGGGGAGCTGTTTTTT

J: TRBJ2-4
V: TRBV7-6
D: NA
size: once
CDR3: CASSSSRGGGENIQYF
DNA: TGTGCCAGCAGCTCCTCGCGGGGAGGGGGTGAAAACATTCAGTACTTC

J: TRBJ2-7
V: TRBV6-5
D: TRBD2
size: NA
CDR3: CASSYSGGGAFEQYF
DNA: TGTGCCAGCAGTTACTCGGGCGGGGGGGCGTTTGAGCAGTACTTC

J: TRBJ2-7
V: TRBV5-1
D: TRBD2
size: once
CDR3: CASRPGTSSYEQYF
DNA: TGCGCCAGCAGGCCCGGGACTAGCTCCTACGAGCAGTACTTC

J: TRBJ2-5
V: TRBV11-2
D: TRBD2
size: NA
CDR3: CASSLGTLREGGQETQYF
DNA: TGTGCCAGCAGCTTAGGGACGTTGCGGGAGGGAGGGCAAGAGACCCAGTACTTC

J: TRBJ1-2
V: TRBV9
D: NA
size: NA
CDR3: CASSVTEGGYGYTF
DNA: TGTGCCAGCAGCGTAACAGAAGGAGGCTATGGCTACACCTTC

J: TRBJ2-2
V: TRBV2
D: NA
size: NA
CDR3: CASNRGLNTGELFF
DNA: TGTGCCAGCAATCGGGGGCTTAATACCGGGGAGCTGTTTTTT

J: TRBJ2-5
V: TRBV5-1
D: TRBD1
size: NA
CDR3: CASSLGGGEDQYF
DNA: TGCGCCAGCAGCTTAGGGGGCGGTGAAGACCAGTACTTC

J: TRBJ2-5
V: TRBV9
D: TRBD2
size: NA
CDR3: CASGRLAGGQETQYF
DNA: TGTGCCAGCGGAAGACTAGCGGGGGGCCAAGAGACCCAGTACTTC

J: TRBJ2-1
V: TRBV18
D: NA
size: NA
CDR3: CASSPYGGTYNEQFF
DNA: TGTGCCAGCTCACCTTACGGGGGCACCTACAATGAGCAGTTCTTC

J: TRBJ1-1
V: TRBV21-1
D: NA
size: NA
CDR3: CASSKCGQGNTEAFF
DNA: TGTGCCAGCAGCAAATGCGGACAGGGGAACACTGAAGCTTTCTTT

J: TRBJ1-5
V: TRBV10-3
D: NA
size: NA
CDR3: CAISESGLGNQPQHF
DNA: TGTGCCATCAGTGAGTCAGGGTTGGGCAATCAGCCCCAGCATTTT

J: TRBJ2-2
V: TRBV6-1
D: NA
size: NA
CDR3: CASIRGHKNTGELFF
DNA: TGTGCCAGCATTAGGGGACACAAGAACACCGGGGAGCTGTTTTTT

J: TRBJ2-3
V: TRBV7-8
D: NA
size: NA
CDR3: CASSHPGDTQYF
DNA: TGTGCCAGCAGCCACCCGGGGGATACGCAGTATTTT

J: TRBJ2-3
V: TRBV4-1
D: NA
size: NA
CDR3: CASRQDIRGGTDTQYF
DNA: TGCGCCAGCAGACAAGATATCCGGGGTGGCACAGATACGCAGTATTTT

J: TRBJ1-1
V: TRBV11-1
D: NA
size: NA
CDR3: CASSFGRTEAFF
DNA: TGTGCCAGCAGCTTCGGACGGACTGAAGCTTTCTTT

J: TRBJ2-2
V: TRBV7-8
D: NA
size: NA
CDR3: CASSLVPGGGAGELFF
DNA: TGTGCCAGCAGCTTAGTGCCCGGGGGAGGCGCCGGGGAGCTGTTTTTT

J: TRBJ2-1
V: TRBV27
D: NA
size: NA
CDR3: CASSYLRTDNEQFF
DNA: TGTGCCAGCAGTTACCTCCGGACGGACAATGAGCAGTTCTTC

J: TRBJ2-5
V: TRBV11-3
D: NA
size: once
CDR3: CASSLGRGETQYF
DNA: TGTGCCAGCAGCTTAGGCCGGGGGGAGACCCAGTACTTC

J: TRBJ2-5
V: TRBV4-1
D: NA
size: once
CDR3: CASSQERVGSTQYF
DNA: TGCGCCAGCAGCCAAGAAAGGGTTGGCAGTACCCAGTACTTC

J: TRBJ2-1
V: TRBV5-1
D: TRBD2
size: NA
CDR3: CASTLGGTSNNEQFF
DNA: TGCGCCAGCACCCTCGGGGGGACTAGCAACAATGAGCAGTTCTTC

J: TRBJ1-3
V: TRBV6-5
D: NA
size: once
CDR3: CASSYRAVNSGNTIYF
DNA: TGTGCCAGCAGTTACCGGGCGGTTAACTCTGGAAACACCATATATTTT

J: TRBJ1-1
V: TRBV7-3
D: TRBD1
size: once
CDR3: CASSKRGQGSHTEAFF
DNA: TGTGCCAGCAGCAAAAGGGGACAGGGGAGTCACACTGAAGCTTTCTTT

J: TRBJ1-2
V: TRBV27
D: NA
size: NA
CDR3: CASRQGTLGYTF
DNA: TGTGCCAGCAGGCAGGGCACCCTAGGCTACACCTTC